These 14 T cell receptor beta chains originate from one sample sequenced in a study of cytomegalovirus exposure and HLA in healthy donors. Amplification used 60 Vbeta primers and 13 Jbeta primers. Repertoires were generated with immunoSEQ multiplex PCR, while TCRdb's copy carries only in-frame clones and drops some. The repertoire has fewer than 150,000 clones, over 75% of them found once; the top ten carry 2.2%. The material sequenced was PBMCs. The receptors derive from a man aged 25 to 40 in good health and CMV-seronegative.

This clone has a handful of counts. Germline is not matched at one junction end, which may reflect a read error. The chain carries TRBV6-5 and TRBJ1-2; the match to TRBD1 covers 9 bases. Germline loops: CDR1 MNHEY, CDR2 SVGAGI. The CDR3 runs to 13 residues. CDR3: CATQIGTGYGYPF. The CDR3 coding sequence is TGTGCCACTCAGATCGGGACAGGGTATGGCTACCCCTTC.

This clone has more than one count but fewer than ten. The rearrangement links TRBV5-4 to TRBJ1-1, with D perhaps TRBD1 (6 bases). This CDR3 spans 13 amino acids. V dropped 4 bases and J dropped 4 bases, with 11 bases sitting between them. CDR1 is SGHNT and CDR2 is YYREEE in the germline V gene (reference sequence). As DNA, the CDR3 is TGTGCCAGCAGCCCAGTAGGGGGCACTGAAGCTTTCTTT. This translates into CASSPVGGTEAFF.

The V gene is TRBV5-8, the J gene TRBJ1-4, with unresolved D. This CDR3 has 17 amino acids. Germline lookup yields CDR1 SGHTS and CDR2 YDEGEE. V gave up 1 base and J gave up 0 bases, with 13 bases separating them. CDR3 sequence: CASSLYRYGATNEKLFF. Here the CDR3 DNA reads TGTGCCAGCAGCTTGTACCGGTACGGGGCAACTAATGAAAAACTGTTTTTT.

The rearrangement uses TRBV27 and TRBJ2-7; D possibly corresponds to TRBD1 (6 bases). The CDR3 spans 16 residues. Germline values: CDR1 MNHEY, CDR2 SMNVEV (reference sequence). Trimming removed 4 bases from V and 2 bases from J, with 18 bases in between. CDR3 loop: CASSYTQGHPTYEQYF. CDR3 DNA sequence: TGTGCCAGCAGTTACACCCAGGGACATCCAACCTACGAGCAGTACTTC.

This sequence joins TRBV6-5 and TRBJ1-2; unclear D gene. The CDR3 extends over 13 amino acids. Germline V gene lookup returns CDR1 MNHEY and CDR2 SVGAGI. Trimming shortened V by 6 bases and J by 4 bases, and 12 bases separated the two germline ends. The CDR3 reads CASSTGLGYGYTF. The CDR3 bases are TGTGCCAGCAGCACTGGACTCGGCTATGGCTACACCTTC.

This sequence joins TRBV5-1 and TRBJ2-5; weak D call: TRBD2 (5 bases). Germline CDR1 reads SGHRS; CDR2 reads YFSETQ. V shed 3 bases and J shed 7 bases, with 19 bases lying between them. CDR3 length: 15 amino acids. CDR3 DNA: TGCGCCAGCAGCTCCACCACGCATGAGGGCCGGACCCAGTACTTC. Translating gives CASSSTTHEGRTQYF. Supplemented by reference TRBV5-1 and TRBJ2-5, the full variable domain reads KAGVTQTPRYLIKTRGQQVTLSCSPISGHRSVSWYQQTPGQGLQFLFEYFSETQRNKGNFPGRFSGRQFSNSRSEMNVSTLELGDSALYLCASSSTTHEGRTQYFGPGTRLLVL.

For the CDR3, the DNA is TGTGCCTTAGAACGGGACAGGGAATACGAGCAGTACTTC. Translated, it gives CALERDREYEQYF. This sequence joins TRBV30 and TRBJ2-7, with TRBD1 identical over 9 bases. The V and J ends lost 7 bases and 4 bases, in that order; junction bases with no gene match: 8. CDR1 and CDR2 from the germline V gene are GTSNPN and SVGIG (reference sequence). CDR3 length equals 13 residues. Full variable domain (rest looked up from reference TRBV30 and TRBJ2-7): SQTIHQWPATLVQPVGSPLSLECTVEGTSNPNLYWYRQAAGRGLQLLFYSVGIGQISSEVPQNLSASRPQDRQFILSSKKLLLSDSGFYLCALERDREYEQYFGPGTRLTVT.

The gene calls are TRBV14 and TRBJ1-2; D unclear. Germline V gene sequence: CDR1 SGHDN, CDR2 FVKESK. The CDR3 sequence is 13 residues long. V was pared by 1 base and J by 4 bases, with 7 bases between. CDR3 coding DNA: TGTGCCAGCAGCCAAGCACAATCCTATGGCTACACCTTC. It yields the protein CASSQAQSYGYTF. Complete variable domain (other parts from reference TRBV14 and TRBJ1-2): EAGVTQFPSHSVIEKGQTVTLRCDPISGHDNLYWYRRVMGKEIKFLLHFVKESKQDESGMPNNRFLAERTGGTYSTLKVQPAELEDSGVYFCASSQAQSYGYTFGSGTRLTVV.

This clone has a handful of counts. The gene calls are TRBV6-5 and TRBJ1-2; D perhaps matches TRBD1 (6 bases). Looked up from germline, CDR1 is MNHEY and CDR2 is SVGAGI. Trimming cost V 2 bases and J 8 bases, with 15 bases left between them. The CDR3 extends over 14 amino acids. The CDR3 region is CASSYDGWGQGYTF. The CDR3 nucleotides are TGTGCCAGCAGTTACGACGGCTGGGGGCAAGGCTACACCTTC.

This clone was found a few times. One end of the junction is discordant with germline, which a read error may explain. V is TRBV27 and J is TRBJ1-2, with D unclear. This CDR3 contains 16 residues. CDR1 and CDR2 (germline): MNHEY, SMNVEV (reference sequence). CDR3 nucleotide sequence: TGTGCCAGCAGCCCCTGGAAGCTGGGAGAGGAGTATGGCTACCCCTTC. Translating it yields CASSPWKLGEEYGYPF.

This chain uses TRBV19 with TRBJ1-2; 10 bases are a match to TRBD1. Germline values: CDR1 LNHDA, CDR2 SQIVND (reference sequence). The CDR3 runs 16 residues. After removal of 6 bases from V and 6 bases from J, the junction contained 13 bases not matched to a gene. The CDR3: CASSKGTGEVFDGYTF. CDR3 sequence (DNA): TGTGCCAGTAGCAAAGGGACAGGGGAGGTTTTTGATGGCTACACCTTC.

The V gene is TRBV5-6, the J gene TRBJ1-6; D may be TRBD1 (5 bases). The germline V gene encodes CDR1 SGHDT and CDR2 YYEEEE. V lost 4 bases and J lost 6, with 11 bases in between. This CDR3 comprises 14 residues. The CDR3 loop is CASSNRGLNSPLHF. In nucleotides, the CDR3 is TGTGCCAGCAGCAACCGGGGACTTAATTCACCCCTCCACTTT.

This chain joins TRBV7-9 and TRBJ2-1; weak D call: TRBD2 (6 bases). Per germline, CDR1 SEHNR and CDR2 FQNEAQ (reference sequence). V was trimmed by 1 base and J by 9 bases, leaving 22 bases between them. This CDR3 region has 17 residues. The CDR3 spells CASSLEVFAPGVSEQFF. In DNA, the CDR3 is TGTGCCAGCAGCTTAGAGGTGTTTGCGCCGGGAGTGAGTGAGCAGTTCTTC. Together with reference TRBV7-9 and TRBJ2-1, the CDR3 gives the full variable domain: DTGVSQNPRHKITKRGQNVTFRCDPISEHNRLYWYRQTLGQGPEFLTYFQNEAQLEKSRLLSDRFSAERPKGSFSTLEIQRTEQGDSAMYLCASSLEVFAPGVSEQFFGPGTRLTVL.

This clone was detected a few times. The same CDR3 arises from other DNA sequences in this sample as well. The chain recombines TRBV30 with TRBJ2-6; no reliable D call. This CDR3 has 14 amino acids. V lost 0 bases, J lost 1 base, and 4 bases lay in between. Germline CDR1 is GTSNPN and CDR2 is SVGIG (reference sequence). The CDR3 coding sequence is TGTGCCTGGAGTGTCCTTTCTGGGGCCAACGTCCTGACTTTC. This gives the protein CAWSVLSGANVLTF.